The clone carrying this T cell receptor (beta chain) has more than one count but fewer than ten. TCRdb's copy holds only in-frame clones and misses some; the assay was immunoSEQ multiplex PCR. Of about 250,000 clones in the sample, roughly 85% were seen once. This record comes from a study of blood T cell repertoires in COVID-19. This CDR3 is built from 14 residues. Germline CDR1 is SGHRS and CDR2 is YFSETQ. Deletions cut 0 bases from V and 3 bases from J, with 10 bases between. Material: PBMCs or T cells enriched from blood (not recorded which). The clonotype originates from a woman between 45 and 65 years old with acute COVID-19. The chain has TRBV5-1 and TRBJ2-7; maybe TRBD2 (5 bases). The CDR3 DNA sequence: TGCGCCAGCAGCTTGGTACGGGGTGACTACGAGCAGTACTTC. Translation: CASSLVRGDYEQYF.